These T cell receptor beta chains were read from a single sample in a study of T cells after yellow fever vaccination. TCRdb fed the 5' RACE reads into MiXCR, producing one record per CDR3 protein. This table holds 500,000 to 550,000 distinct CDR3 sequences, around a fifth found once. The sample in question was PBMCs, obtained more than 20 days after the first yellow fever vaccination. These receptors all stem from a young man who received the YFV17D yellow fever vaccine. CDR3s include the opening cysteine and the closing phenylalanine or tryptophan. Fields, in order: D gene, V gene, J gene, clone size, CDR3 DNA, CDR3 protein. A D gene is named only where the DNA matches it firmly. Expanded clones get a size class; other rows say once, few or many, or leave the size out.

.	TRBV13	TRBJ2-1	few	TGTGCCAGCAGCGCTGCCGGGGCCAACACCCAGTTCTTC	CASSAAGANTQFF
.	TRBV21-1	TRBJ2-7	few	TGTGCCAGCAGCAAAGTTAACCCAGGACTAGCGGGGCTCTCAGCATACGAGCAGTACTTC	CASSKVNPGLAGLSAYEQYF
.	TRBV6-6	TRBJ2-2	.	TGTGCCACCCGGGGGATGACCGGGGAGCTGTTTTTT	CATRGMTGELFF
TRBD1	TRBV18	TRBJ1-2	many	TGTGCCAGCTCACCACGGACAGGGGAAGGCTACACCTTC	CASSPRTGEGYTF
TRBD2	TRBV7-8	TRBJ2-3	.	TGTGCCAGCAGCCACGGGGGGGCGCTAGCAGATACGCAGTATTTT	CASSHGGALADTQYF
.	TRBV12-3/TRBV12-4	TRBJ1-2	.	TGTGCCAGCAGTTTGGTTGGGGGGGCTAACTATGGCTACACCTTC	CASSLVGGANYGYTF
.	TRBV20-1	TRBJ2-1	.	TGCAGTGCTAATGGCGGTGGGTACAATGAGCAGTTCTTC	CSANGGGYNEQFF
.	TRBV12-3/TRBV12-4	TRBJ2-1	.	TGTGCCAGCACCCCTTATAGGGGGGGCCTACAAAATGAGCAGTTCTTC	CASTPYRGGLQNEQFF
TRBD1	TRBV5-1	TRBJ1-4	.	TGCGCCAGCAGCTTGAAACAGGGGCTAGGGGAAAAACTGTTTTTT	CASSLKQGLGEKLFF
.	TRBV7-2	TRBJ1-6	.	TGTGCCAGTTTCGAGGTTCCTTCACACAATTCACCCCTCCACTTT	CASFEVPSHNSPLHF
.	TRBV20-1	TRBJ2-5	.	TGCAGTGCTAGCGAGACCCAGTACTTC	CSASETQYF
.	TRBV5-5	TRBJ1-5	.	TGTGCCACCGTCTACGGGGCAGGGTACAATCAGCCCCAGCATTTT	CATVYGAGYNQPQHF
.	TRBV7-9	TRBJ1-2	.	TGTGCCAGCAGCTTAGAGGTGAGAGATGGCTACACCTTC	CASSLEVRDGYTF
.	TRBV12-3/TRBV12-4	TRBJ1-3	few	TGTGCCAGCCGGCTGGTTCACTCTTCTGGAAACACCATATATTTT	CASRLVHSSGNTIYF
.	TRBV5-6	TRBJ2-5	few	TGTGCCAGCAGCTTAGGGGGGGCCCCAGAGACCCAGTACTTC	CASSLGGAPETQYF
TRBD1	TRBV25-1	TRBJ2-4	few	TGTGCCAGCAGTCTTACAGGGGTTCGGGACATTCAGTACTTC	CASSLTGVRDIQYF
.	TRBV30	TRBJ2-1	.	TGTGCCTGCTCCTATTACAATGAGCAGTTCTTC	CACSYYNEQFF
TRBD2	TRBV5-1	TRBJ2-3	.	TGCGCCAGCAGCTTCCAACTAAGCGGGGGGACCACAGATACGCAGTATTTT	CASSFQLSGGTTDTQYF
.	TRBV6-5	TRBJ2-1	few	TGTGCCAGCAGTTACGCCAGGGAGGCCTACAATGAGCAGTTCTTC	CASSYAREAYNEQFF
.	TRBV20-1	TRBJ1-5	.	TGCAGTGCTAAGGCATCAGTCAATCAGCCCCAGCATTTT	CSAKASVNQPQHF
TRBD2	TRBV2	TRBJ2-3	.	TGTGCCAGCAGGGTACGAACTAGCGGGGGTTTGACGCAGTATTTT	CASRVRTSGGLTQYF
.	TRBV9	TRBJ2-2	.	TGTGCCAGCAGCGTAGAGGGGGCCGGGGAGCTGTTTTTT	CASSVEGAGELFF
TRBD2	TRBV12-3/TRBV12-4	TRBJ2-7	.	TGTGCCAGCAGTTACGGGGGGGGAAACTACGAGCAGTACTTC	CASSYGGGNYEQYF
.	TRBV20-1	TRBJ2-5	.	TGCAGTGCCAAAAAGGGATGGGAGACCCAGTACTTC	CSAKKGWETQYF
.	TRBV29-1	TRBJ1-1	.	TGCAGCGGTGGAGGGGACACTGAAGCTTTCTTT	CSGGGDTEAFF
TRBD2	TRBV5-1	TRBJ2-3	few	TGCGCCAGCAGCCTCTGGGGAGGGGTCAGCACAGATACGCAGTATTTT	CASSLWGGVSTDTQYF
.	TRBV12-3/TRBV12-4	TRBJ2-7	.	TGTGGCAGCAGTTTTCTAGTGGGGTCCTACGAGCAGTACTTC	CGSSFLVGSYEQYF
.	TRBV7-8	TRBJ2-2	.	TGTGCCAGCAGCCCGAAACTGAAGACCGGGGAGCTGTTTTTT	CASSPKLKTGELFF
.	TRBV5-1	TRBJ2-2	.	TGCGCCAGCAGCTTGAAAGGAGGTTTTAACACCGGGGAGCTGTTTTTT	CASSLKGGFNTGELFF
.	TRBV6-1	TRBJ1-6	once	TGTGCCAGCAGCCCGACAGTTTATAATTCACCCCTCCACTTT	CASSPTVYNSPLHF
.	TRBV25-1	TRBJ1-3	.	TGTGCCAGCAGTGATTTCCCCGACGCCTCTGGAAACACCATATATTTT	CASSDFPDASGNTIYF
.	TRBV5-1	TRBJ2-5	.	TGCGCCAGCAGCTTCGGCTCCCGAGAGACCCAGTACTTC	CASSFGSRETQYF
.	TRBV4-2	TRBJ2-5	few	TGTGCCAGCAGCCAAGATGAAGCACAAGAGACCCAGTACTTC	CASSQDEAQETQYF
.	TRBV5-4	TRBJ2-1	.	TGTGCCAGCAGCAGCAGCGAGGATTACAATGAGCAGTTCTTC	CASSSSEDYNEQFF
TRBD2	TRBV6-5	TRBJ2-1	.	TGTGCCAGCAGTTCAGCTCTAGCGGGGGGTTCCTCCTACAATGAGCAGTTCTTC	CASSSALAGGSSYNEQFF
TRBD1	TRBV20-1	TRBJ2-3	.	TGCAGTGCTAGAAACCCGACAGGGTACACAGATACGCAGTATTTT	CSARNPTGYTDTQYF
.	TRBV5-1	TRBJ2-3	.	TGCGCCAGCAGCTTGGTGGCGACAGTTAGCACAGATACGCAGTATTTT	CASSLVATVSTDTQYF
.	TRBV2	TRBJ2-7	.	TGTGCCAGCGGGGCAGGGACCTACGAGCAGTACTTC	CASGAGTYEQYF
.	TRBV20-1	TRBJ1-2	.	TGCAGTGTTCCTCAGGGTGGAAACGGCTACACCTTC	CSVPQGGNGYTF
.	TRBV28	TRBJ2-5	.	TGTGCCAGCAGTCCCCGGGACATTCAAGAGACCCAGTACTTC	CASSPRDIQETQYF
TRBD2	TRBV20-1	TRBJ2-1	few	TGCAGTGCTCCCCAGACTAGCGGGGGGTTCAATGAGCAGTTCTTC	CSAPQTSGGFNEQFF
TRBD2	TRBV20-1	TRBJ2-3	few	TGCAGTGCTAGACTAGCGGGGGGGTCGGATACGCAGTATTTT	CSARLAGGSDTQYF
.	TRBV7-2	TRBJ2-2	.	TGTGCCAGCAGCTTAGACGGTTCGGCCGGGGAGCTGTTTTTT	CASSLDGSAGELFF
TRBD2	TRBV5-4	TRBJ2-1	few	TGTGCCAGCAGCTGGCGGCAACTAGCGGGGGACAATGAGCAGTTCTTC	CASSWRQLAGDNEQFF
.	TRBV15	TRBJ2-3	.	TGTGCCACCAGCACCCCCCGCAGGGAAAGCACAGATACGCAGTATTTT	CATSTPRRESTDTQYF
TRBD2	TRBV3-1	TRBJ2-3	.	TGTGCCAGCACCTCGGGACTAGCGGGGGCTAGCACAGATACGCAGTATTTT	CASTSGLAGASTDTQYF
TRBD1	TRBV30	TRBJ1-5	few	TGTGCCTGGAGCATACAGGGGGCGACTGGCAATCAGCCCCAGCATTTT	CAWSIQGATGNQPQHF
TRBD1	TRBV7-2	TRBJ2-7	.	TGTGCCAGCAGCTGGGTAGGACAGGGTGGTGAGCAGTACTTC	CASSWVGQGGEQYF
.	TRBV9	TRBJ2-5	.	TGTGCCAGCAGCCCTGCGGACCCTCAAGAGGAGACCCAGTACTTC	CASSPADPQEETQYF
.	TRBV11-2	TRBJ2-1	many	TGTGCCAGCAGCTCCCCGATGGGCAGGTACAATGAGCAGTTCTTC	CASSSPMGRYNEQFF
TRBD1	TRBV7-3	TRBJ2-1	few	TGTGCCAGCAGCTTAATGGGACAGGGGAACAATGAGCAGTTCTTC	CASSLMGQGNNEQFF
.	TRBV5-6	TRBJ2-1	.	TGTGCCAGCAGCTGGGGGGCCTTATCGTCGGGGGGCCTATTCCCCTACAATGAGCAGTTCTTC	CASSWGALSSGGLFPYNEQFF
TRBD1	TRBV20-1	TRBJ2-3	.	TGCAGTGCATGGACAGGGGAAACAGATACGCAGTATTTT	CSAWTGETDTQYF
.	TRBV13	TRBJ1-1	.	TGTGCCAGCAGCTTAGGCCTAACGGGAGGTTCTGAAGCTTTCTTT	CASSLGLTGGSEAFF
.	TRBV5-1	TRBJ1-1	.	TGCGCCAGCAGCTTGGGGGGGGGATGGACAGTGAACACTGAAGCTTTCTTT	CASSLGGGWTVNTEAFF
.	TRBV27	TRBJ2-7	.	TGTGCCAGCAGCCCACGTCCCAATCGGGATTACGAGCAGTACTTC	CASSPRPNRDYEQYF
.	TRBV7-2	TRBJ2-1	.	TGTGCCAGCAGCTTATCCAGAGAGATCTACAATGAGCAGTTCTTC	CASSLSREIYNEQFF
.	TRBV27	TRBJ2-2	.	TGTGCCAGCAGTTTAGTTCCCCCCGGGGAGCTGTTTTTT	CASSLVPPGELFF
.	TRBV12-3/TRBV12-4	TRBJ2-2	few	TGTGCCAGCAGTCCCTACAAGGGACCCAACACCGGGGAGCTGTTTTTT	CASSPYKGPNTGELFF
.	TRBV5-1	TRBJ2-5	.	TGCGCCAGCAGCTTGCTGGGGGGCGGAGAGACCCAGTACTTC	CASSLLGGGETQYF